The 17 T cell receptor beta chains in this list originate from one sample, sequenced in a study of HIV-infected patients and healthy controls. TCRdb reanalysed the 5' RACE reads using MiXCR and keeps one entry per CDR3 protein. Of 60,000 to 70,000 distinct CDR3 sequences listed, about a fifth were seen once; the top ten hold under 1.5%. The sequenced material came from CD4+ T cells from blood. The receptors were sampled from a human donor in good health.

This clonotype was observed many times. V is TRBV6-6 and J is TRBJ1-6, with D uncertain. V gave up 4 bases and J gave up 1 base, with 17 bases separating them. This CDR3 is built from 18 residues. The germline V gene encodes CDR1 MNHNY and CDR2 SVGAGI (reference sequence). The CDR3 DNA sequence: TGTGCCAGCAGTTCGGCCGCCACCCCATGGTCCTATAATTCACCCCTCCACTTT. Encoded protein: CASSSAATPWSYNSPLHF.

The chain couples TRBV12-3 or TRBV12-4 to TRBJ1-2; D not certain. The CDR3 length is 12 residues. V was trimmed by 1 base and J by 8 bases, leaving 8 bases between them. The CDR3, as DNA: TGTGCCAGCAGTTTAGGGGTTGGCGGCTACACCTTC. Translated, it gives CASSLGVGGYTF.

In its sample, this clonotype was seen many times. This chain connects TRBV12-5 to TRBJ2-1; 7 bases line up with TRBD2. Germline CDR1 reads LGHNT; CDR2 reads FRNRAP. Losses at the gene ends were 0 bases for V and 10 bases for J; bases not matched to a gene: 6. CDR3 size: 14 residues. In DNA, the CDR3 is TGTGCTAGTGGTTTGGTACTGGAGCGGGGAGAGCAGTTCTTC. This sequence encodes CASGLVLERGEQFF.

This clonotype was seen a handful of times. The CDR3 region is CSAPDGSSGANVLTF. The CDR3 bases are TGCAGCGCCCCGGACGGTAGCTCTGGGGCCAACGTCCTGACTTTC. This chain joins TRBV29-1 and TRBJ2-6, with D uncertain. CDR1 SQVTM and CDR2 ANQGSEA come from the germline V gene. The V and J ends lost 7 bases and 0 bases respectively, with 13 bases between them. The CDR3 sequence is 15 residues long.

In the case of this clonotype: This may be a read error, as it is one base from a much larger clone. The chain is built from TRBV10-3 and TRBJ2-3; TRBD2 aligns across 10 bases. There are 14 residues in the CDR3. The germline V gene encodes CDR1 ENHRY and CDR2 SYGVKD. CDR3 coding DNA: TGTGCCATCAGTGTCGGACTAGCGGCAGATTCGCAGTATTTT. It yields the protein CAISVGLAADSQYF.

The rearrangement joins TRBV5-1 to TRBJ1-1; TRBD1 might be the D (6 bases). Trimming stripped 1 base from V and 1 base from J, with 8 bases between. The CDR3 consists of 14 residues. The germline gives CDR1 SGHRS, CDR2 YFSETQ. CDR3 coding DNA: TGCGCCAGCAGCTTGTGGACAGAGAACACTGAAGCTTTCTTT. Encoded protein: CASSLWTENTEAFF.

This clonotype has a count of ten or more. Here the CDR3 reads CATSDSRGRAEAFF. The CDR3 DNA sequence: TGTGCCACCAGTGATTCCAGGGGTCGCGCTGAAGCTTTCTTT. The chain joins TRBV24-1 to TRBJ1-1; tentative D call: TRBD1 (6 bases). CDR3 length equals 14 residues. Germline lookup yields CDR1 KGHDR and CDR2 SFDVKD. Trimming took 2 bases from V and 6 from J, leaving 12 bases between them.

The sample holds many counts of this clonotype. This chain links TRBV7-3 with TRBJ1-2; D not resolved. Germline V gives CDR1 SGHTA, CDR2 FQGTGA. The CDR3 runs 13 residues. V was trimmed by 3 bases and J by 8 bases, leaving 13 bases between them. The CDR3 here is CASSFPDRGGYTF. In DNA, the CDR3 is TGTGCCAGCAGCTTCCCCGATCGAGGGGGCTACACCTTC.

The chain combines TRBV18 with TRBJ2-3; tentative D call: TRBD2 (5 bases). Looked up from germline, CDR1 is KGHSH and CDR2 is LQKENI. The CDR3 length is 15 residues. V dropped 6 bases and J dropped 4 bases, with 17 bases sitting between them. The CDR3 region is CASSSSGSESDTQYF. CDR3 in DNA: TGTGCCAGCTCGTCCTCGGGATCGGAGTCAGATACGCAGTATTTT.

This clonotype was found a few times. J is TRBJ2-1 and V is TRBV29-1, with TRBD2 as a possible D gene (6 bases). Looked up from germline, CDR1 is SQVTM and CDR2 is ANQGSEA. The CDR3 extends over 16 amino acids. V lost 6 bases to trimming and J lost 4 bases, with 22 bases between them. CDR3 sequence reads: CSVSYRTVEGYNEQFF. In DNA form, the CDR3 reads TGCAGCGTATCATACAGGACGGTGGAGGGGTACAATGAGCAGTTCTTC.

This clonotype came up many times. The chain combines TRBV11-2 with TRBJ2-2, with D perhaps assigned TRBD1 or TRBD2 (5 bases each). With 3 bases removed from V and 1 base from J, the gap between germline ends came to 12 bases. Germline values: CDR1 SGHAT, CDR2 FQNNGV. This CDR3 is built from 16 residues. CDR3 nucleotides: TGTGCCAGCAGCTTTAGTGGGGGAATGAACACCGGGGAGCTGTTTTTT. It is translated as CASSFSGGMNTGELFF.

This clonotype was observed many times. The chain is built from TRBV11-2 and TRBJ2-3, with TRBD1 as a possible D gene (6 bases). This CDR3 spans 15 amino acids. The germline V gene encodes CDR1 SGHAT and CDR2 FQNNGV. V was pared by 5 bases and J by 0 bases, with 12 bases between. This CDR3 is CASSRRQDSTDTQYF. In nucleotides, the CDR3 is TGTGCCAGCAGCCGAAGACAGGACAGCACAGATACGCAGTATTTT.

This clonotype occurred many times. The rearrangement joins TRBV4-1 to TRBJ1-1; D possibly corresponds to TRBD1 (6 bases). The germline CDR1 and CDR2 sequences are MGHRA and YSYEKL. The CDR3 sequence is 15 residues long. Trimming removed 4 bases from V and 7 bases from J, with 19 bases in between. The CDR3 region has the DNA TGCGCCAGCAGCCGTGCCACCAGGGGAGGATATGAAGCTTTCTTT. Its translation: CASSRATRGGYEAFF.

This sequence joins TRBV7-9 and TRBJ1-1, with 9 nucleotides matching TRBD1. This CDR3 comprises 15 residues. The germline V gene encodes CDR1 SEHNR and CDR2 FQNEAQ (reference sequence). V was pared by 9 bases and J by 4 bases, with 12 bases of the junction left unmatched. The CDR3 DNA reads TGTGCCAGTAGCAAGAGGACAGGGGAAGGCACTGAAGCTTTCTTT. It specifies CASSKRTGEGTEAFF.

In this sample, this clonotype turned up a few times. The chain recombines TRBV3-1 with TRBJ1-1, with 9 bases lining up with TRBD1. The junction had 13 bases not matched to a gene; V was cut back by 3 bases and J by 8 bases. Germline values: CDR1 LGHDT, CDR2 YNNKEL (reference sequence). This CDR3 has 16 amino acids. CDR3 loop: CASSHQGQGHLGEAFF. The CDR3, as DNA: TGTGCCAGCAGCCATCAGGGACAGGGACACCTCGGGGAAGCTTTCTTT.

This clonotype has only a few counts. This chain uses TRBV30 with TRBJ1-2; D is possibly TRBD1 (6 bases). The CDR3 extends over 14 amino acids. Germline lookup yields CDR1 GTSNPN and CDR2 SVGIG (reference sequence). Trimming pared 4 bases from V and 5 bases from J, leaving 17 bases between. CDR3 amino acids: CAWTRQVSFYGYTF. The CDR3 coding sequence is TGTGCCTGGACTAGACAGGTATCCTTTTATGGCTACACCTTC.

J is TRBJ2-5 and V is TRBV2; D remains ambiguous. In germline, CDR1 is SNHLY, CDR2 FYNNEI. The CDR3 is 13 amino acids. V was clipped by 6 bases and J by 6 bases, with 14 bases between them. CDR3 bases: TGTGCCAGCAGGTCGGGTGCGATTCAGACCCAGTACTTC. Protein: CASRSGAIQTQYF.